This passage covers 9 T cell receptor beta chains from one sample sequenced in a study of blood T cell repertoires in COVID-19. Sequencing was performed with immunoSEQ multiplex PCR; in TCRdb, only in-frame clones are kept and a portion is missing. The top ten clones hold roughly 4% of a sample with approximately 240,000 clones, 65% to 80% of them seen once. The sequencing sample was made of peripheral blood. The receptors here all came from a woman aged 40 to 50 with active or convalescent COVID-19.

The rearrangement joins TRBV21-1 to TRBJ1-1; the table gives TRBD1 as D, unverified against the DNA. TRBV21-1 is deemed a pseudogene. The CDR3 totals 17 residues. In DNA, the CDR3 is TGTGCCAGCAGCAAAGGAGAACTGGGACAGAAGGGGACTGAAGCTTTCTTT. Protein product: CASSKGELGQKGTEAFF.

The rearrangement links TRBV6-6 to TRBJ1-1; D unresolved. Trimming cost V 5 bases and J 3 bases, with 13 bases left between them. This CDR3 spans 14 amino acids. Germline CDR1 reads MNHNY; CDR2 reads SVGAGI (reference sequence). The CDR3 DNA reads TGTGCCAGCAGTCACCGTCGGGGAGACACTGAAGCTTTCTTT. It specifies CASSHRRGDTEAFF.

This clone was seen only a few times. Here the CDR3 DNA reads TGCGCCAGCAGCCCAGGAAGGCGACAGCCCCAGCATTTT. Translating gives CASSPGRRQPQHF. The chain links TRBV4-1 to TRBJ1-5; D gene unclear. V lost 4 bases and J 7 bases, leaving 11 bases between the germline ends. The germline gives CDR1 MGHRA, CDR2 YSYEKL. There are 13 residues in the CDR3.

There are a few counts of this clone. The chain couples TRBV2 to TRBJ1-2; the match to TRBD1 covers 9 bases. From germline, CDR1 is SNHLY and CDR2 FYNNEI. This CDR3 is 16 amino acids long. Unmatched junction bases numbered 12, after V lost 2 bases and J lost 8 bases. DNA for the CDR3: TGTGCCAGCAGTGAATTTTGGTCCACAGGGGGCAGAGGCTACACCTTC. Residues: CASSEFWSTGGRGYTF.

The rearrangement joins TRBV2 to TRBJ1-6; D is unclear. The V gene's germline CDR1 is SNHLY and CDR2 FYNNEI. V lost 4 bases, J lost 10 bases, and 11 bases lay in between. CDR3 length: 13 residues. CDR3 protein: CASSVQVMSPLHF. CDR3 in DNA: TGTGCCAGCAGTGTTCAGGTTATGTCACCCCTCCACTTT. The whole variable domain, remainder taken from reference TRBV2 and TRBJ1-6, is EPEVTQTPSHQVTQMGQEVILRCVPISNHLYFYWYRQILGQKVEFLVSFYNNEISEKSEIFDDQFSVERPDGSNFTLKIRSTKLEDSAMYFCASSVQVMSPLHFGNGTRLTVT.

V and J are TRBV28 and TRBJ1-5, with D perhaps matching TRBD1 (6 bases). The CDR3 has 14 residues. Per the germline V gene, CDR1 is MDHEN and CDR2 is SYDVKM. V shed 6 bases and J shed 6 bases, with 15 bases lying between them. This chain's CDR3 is CASSYPTGPQPQHF. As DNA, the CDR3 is TGTGCCAGCAGCTACCCCACAGGGCCTCAGCCCCAGCATTTT.

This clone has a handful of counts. The CDR3 spells CASSLGTSGAYEQYF. The CDR3 DNA sequence: TGCGCCAGCAGCCTCGGGACTAGCGGGGCGTACGAGCAGTACTTC. J is TRBJ2-7 and V is TRBV4-1, with 13 nucleotides matching TRBD2. Trimming cost V 4 bases and J 4 bases; bases outside gene matches: 4. Germline V gene sequence: CDR1 MGHRA, CDR2 YSYEKL. This CDR3 is 15 amino acids long.

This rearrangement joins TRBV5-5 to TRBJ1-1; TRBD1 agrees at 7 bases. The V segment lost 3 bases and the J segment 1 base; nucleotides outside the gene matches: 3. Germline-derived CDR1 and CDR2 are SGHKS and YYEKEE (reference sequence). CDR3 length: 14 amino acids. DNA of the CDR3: TGTGCCAGCAGCTACCAGGGGGGGAACACTGAAGCTTTCTTT. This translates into CASSYQGGNTEAFF.

The CDR3: CASSPTGSGDTQYF. The CDR3 DNA is TGTGCCAGTAGTCCAACCGGGTCCGGGGATACGCAGTATTTT. The V call is TRBV19, the J call TRBJ2-3; D remains unclear. There are 14 residues in the CDR3. The V gene lost 5 bases and the J gene lost 6 bases, with 15 bases spanning the gap. CDR1 LNHDA and CDR2 SQIVND come from the germline V gene (reference sequence).